This record covers a single T cell receptor beta chain. The specificity of this receptor is unknown. Within one base of it there is no much larger clone, and no base qualities were kept. The tumor samples were collected prior to definitive surgery or chemotherapy. The MD Anderson Biospecimen Extraction Resource handled genomic DNA extraction, while the MD Anderson Cancer Genomics Laboratory carried out the TCR sequencing. The data stem from a study of high-grade serous ovarian cancer treatment subgroups (dated by TCRdb to the early 2020s). Broadly, across the study: Sequencing yielded a mean of around 14,000 reads and around 7,000 unique TCR beta rearrangements per sample. Under a laparoscopic triage algorithm, patients with high-grade serous ovarian cancer were grouped by complete gross resection or by neoadjuvant chemotherapy response, and the study profiled the TCR beta repertoires of these patients. The approximately 30-patient cohort included ten or so patients with no residual disease after primary surgery (R0), ten or so excellent NACT responders, and ten or so poor NACT responders. Each patient contributed one primary tumor and two metastatic tumor samples, giving 90 samples in total. The investigation overall reported the following: TCR clonal relatedness showed a positive correlation with neoantigen level and a trend toward positive correlation with copy number variation and mutation load from whole-genome sequencing. TCR repertoire analyses were focused on CDR3, and CDR1 and CDR2 were not analyzed. Bulk tumor TCR sequencing lacked spatial information, limiting insight into HGSC tumor complexity and diversity. Tumors from the same patient had repertoire similarity ranging from about 0.095 to 0.85, while tumors from different patients showed almost no similarity.

The 100 or so tumor samples underwent high-throughput TCR profiling using ImmunoSEQ. Per the original workflow: Repertoire diversity metrics included richness (unique productive sequences), clonality, evenness and relatedness; Bhattacharyya coefficient assessed similarity between samples. A sensitivity analysis excluded TCRs with fewer than two reads and gave consistent conclusions. The source is immuneACCESS, and TCRdb retained only in-frame sequences with V and J called. Part of the clones is not carried over; for the studies checked, unresolved V genes explain less than half of this, and the remainder is unexplained. Clone size and the V and J calls come from that table; the DNA yielded D and trimming. Recorded for this sample are approximately 5,000 clones; around three quarters of them occurred a single time. In total, the top ten clones hold approximately 8.9% of the sample. The CDR3 holds 17 amino acids from the cysteine to the phenylalanine. Here the CDR3 DNA is all that survives: 51 bases in frame from base 1. The V end loses 0 bases and the J end loses 4 bases, and a stretch of 18 bases separates them. The germline V gene yields KGHSH for CDR1 and LQKENI for CDR2.

This TCR came from a human donor with high-grade serous ovarian cancer. Sequencing was performed on tumor tissue. Recombination connected TRBV18 to TRBJ1-2; a confident D gene designation cannot be given. In nucleotides, the sequence is TGTGCCAGCTCACCACCGGATTATCCTCAGTCCGGCTATGGCTACACCTTC. It is translated as CASSPPDYPQSGYGYTF.